This TCR beta chain was observed in a study of T cell responses to AZD1222 COVID-19 vaccine. Per the germline V gene, CDR1 is SGHTA and CDR2 is FQGNSA. The V end lost 4 bases, the J end lost 1 base, and 15 bases lay between the germline ends. The CDR3 is 16 residues long. Data came from immunoSEQ multiplex PCR; TCRdb stores just in-frame clones and leaves some out. The sample consists of about 110,000 clones, approximately 86% of them appearing once. The material was peripheral blood, obtained on day 0 of AZD1222 vaccination. The rearrangement joins TRBV7-2 to TRBJ2-3; D may match TRBD1 or TRBD2 (5 bases each). This sequence originates from an adult in good health. The CDR3 DNA is TGTGCCAGCAGCTCTGACCGGGACGCCGGCACAGATACGCAGTATTTT. The encoded protein is CASSSDRDAGTDTQYF.